This TCR beta chain was sequenced in a study of cytomegalovirus exposure and HLA in healthy donors. Background on the study: Prior work identified some 120 million unique TCR beta sequences in 190 million or so T cells.

Points on this clone: Its antigen remains unidentified.

Broader study findings: Exclusion as indistinguishable affected some V segments, including TRBV6-2 and TRBV6-3.

In the PCR, 60 Vbeta and 13 Jbeta primers were used. Some clones are missing from TCRdb's copy, which holds only in-frame ones; the method was immunoSEQ multiplex PCR. The sample carries around 65,000 clones, about 78% recorded once. Losses at the gene ends were 3 bases for V and 4 bases for J; bases not matched to a gene: 4. The length of the CDR3 is 16 residues. Germline CDR1 and CDR2: SGHTA and FQGNSA. This TCR was sampled from a girl under 18 in good health and CMV-seropositive. The chain couples TRBV7-2 to TRBJ2-5; 14 bases agree with TRBD2. The sample consisted of PBMCs. Here the CDR3 reads CASSFSGLAGGETQYF. DNA for the CDR3: TGTGCCAGCAGCTTCAGCGGACTAGCGGGGGGAGAGACCCAGTACTTC.